Listed below are T cell receptor beta chains from one sample, sequenced in a study of T cell repertoires in cytomegalovirus infection. Their recognized antigens are unknown. TCRdb itself ran the reads through MiXCR, one entry per CDR3 protein. The data contain 550,000 to 700,000 distinct CDR3 sequences, about 40% of them seen just once; the ten biggest clones take up more than 40%. Sequenced material: cultured PBMCs, taken from culture after CMV antigen stimulation. The receptors were sampled from a human donor in good health (CMV status not recorded). Some clones in this sample may be carry-over from other donors' samples. The CDR3 runs from the conserved cysteine through the conserved F or W. D genes are given only for firm matches. Not every row has a clone size; where given, it reads once, few, many or a size class.

TGTGCCAGCAGTTTAGTCGGCAGATATAATTCACCCCTCCACTTT,CASSLVGRYNSPLHF,TRBV28,.,TRBJ1-6,few
TGTGCCAGCAGTTTATCGAATCGGGCCCCACCTCCCTTCCAAGAGACCCAGTACTTC,CASSLSNRAPPPFQETQYF,TRBV27,.,TRBJ2-5,.
TGTGCCAGCACCCAAGGACTAGCGGGCGGCAATGAGCAGTTCTTC,CASTQGLAGGNEQFF,TRBV11-2,TRBD2,TRBJ2-1,.
TGTGCCAGCAGTTACACCAGGGACAGGGGGCTTGGGCAGCCCCAGCATTTT,CASSYTRDRGLGQPQHF,TRBV6-2/TRBV6-3,TRBD1,TRBJ1-5,few
TGTGCCAGCAGCGCCACGGACAGGGATAATGAAAAACTGTTTTTT,CASSATDRDNEKLFF,TRBV7-3,TRBD1,TRBJ1-4,once
TGTGCCAGCAGCTTAGATCTCTCGGGGCAGGGGTGGCGAGGGGAGCAAGAGACCCAGTACTTC,CASSLDLSGQGWRGEQETQYF,TRBV7-2,.,TRBJ2-5,many
TGTGCCAGCAGGCGGCAGGGATACAATGAGCAGTTCTTC,CASRRQGYNEQFF,TRBV6-2/TRBV6-3,.,TRBJ2-1,.
TGTGCCAGCAGCGCCGGGACCCTTGGTGCTGAGCAGTACTTC,CASSAGTLGAEQYF,TRBV9,.,TRBJ2-7,.
TGCAGTGCTAGGTCGGGGAGGGCCAGGGAGCAGTACTTC,CSARSGRAREQYF,TRBV20-1,TRBD2,TRBJ2-7,.
TGCAGTGCTGGGCAGAGAGGAGTATACGAGCAGTACTTC,CSAGQRGVYEQYF,TRBV20-1,.,TRBJ2-7,.
TGTGCCAGCAGCTCCGAAGCTACGGGCTCGACGCTGTTTTTT,CASSSEATGSTLFF,TRBV7-2,.,TRBJ1-4,few
TGTGCCAGCAGTTACTCCTACGGGGGGACCCACGAGCAGTACTTC,CASSYSYGGTHEQYF,TRBV6-5,TRBD2,TRBJ2-7,.
TGTGCCAGTAGTATTCCCCATCGTACAGGCGAAAAACTGTTTTTT,CASSIPHRTGEKLFF,TRBV19,.,TRBJ1-4,.
TGTGCCAGCAGCCAAGAGGGGTCCTATGGCTACACCTTC,CASSQEGSYGYTF,TRBV4-2,.,TRBJ1-2,.
TGTGCCAGCAGCTTACGACGGGGGACTTTCGGGTCACCCCTCCACTTT,CASSLRRGTFGSPLHF,TRBV7-2,.,TRBJ1-6,few
TGTGCCAGCAGTTACTCGGGTTCCGACTATGGCTACACCTTC,CASSYSGSDYGYTF,TRBV6-5,.,TRBJ1-2,few
TGTGCCAGCAGTAATAATCTCGGCCAGGGCCTTTCTGGAAACACCATATATTTT,CASSNNLGQGLSGNTIYF,TRBV28,.,TRBJ1-3,.
TGTGCTAGTGGTTTGGTACTGAACAGGGAAGTCTCTGAAGCTTTCTTT,CASGLVLNREVSEAFF,TRBV12-5,.,TRBJ1-1,.
TGTGCCAGCAGCTTAGCAAGGACAGGGCTCACCGGGGAGCTGTTTTTT,CASSLARTGLTGELFF,TRBV11-2,TRBD1,TRBJ2-2,.
TGCAGTGCTACTAGAGGATCCAAACAGGGGACCGGGGAGCTGTTTTTT,CSATRGSKQGTGELFF,TRBV20-1,TRBD1,TRBJ2-2,.
TGTGCCAGCAGCGAAGACAGGTCAGGGGAACAGCCCCAGCATTTT,CASSEDRSGEQPQHF,TRBV7-8,.,TRBJ1-5,.
TGTGCCATCAGTCCTCCCGGGACTAGGTACAATGAGCAGTTCTTC,CAISPPGTRYNEQFF,TRBV10-3,TRBD2,TRBJ2-1,.
TGTGCCAGCAGCTCCCTATTTAGGGGTAACCGTCCTAACTATGGCTACACCTTC,CASSSLFRGNRPNYGYTF,TRBV7-8,.,TRBJ1-2,few
TGTGCCACTAGGACAGCAAATCAGCCCCAGCATTTT,CATRTANQPQHF,TRBV28,.,TRBJ1-5,.
TGCAGCGTTGATGGGGGATCCTACAATGAGCAGTTCTTC,CSVDGGSYNEQFF,TRBV29-1,.,TRBJ2-1,few
TGTGCCAGCAGCTTAGACCTAGCGGGAGCCCCCGACACCGGGGAGCTGTTTTTT,CASSLDLAGAPDTGELFF,TRBV11-3,TRBD2,TRBJ2-2,few
TGCAGCGTGGGGAGGGGGACAGGGGCTGGTTCCGGCTACGAGCAGTACTTC,CSVGRGTGAGSGYEQYF,TRBV29-1,TRBD1,TRBJ2-7,.
TGTGCCAGAAGACTCCATAGTCAGGGTACCTACTATGGCTACACCTTC,CARRLHSQGTYYGYTF,TRBV25-1,.,TRBJ1-2,.
TGTGCCAGCAGTGACCGGACAGGGCAACTCTACGAGCAGTACTTC,CASSDRTGQLYEQYF,TRBV2,TRBD1,TRBJ2-7,.
TGTGCCAGCAGTTTTGGCACTCTTGGCTACACCTTC,CASSFGTLGYTF,TRBV28,.,TRBJ1-2,.
TGTGCCAGTAGTATGTCTGAATCCTACGAGCAGTACTTC,CASSMSESYEQYF,TRBV19,.,TRBJ2-7,.
TGCAGTGCTAGGACTAGCGGGGGAGCAGATACGCAGTATTTT,CSARTSGGADTQYF,TRBV20-1,TRBD2,TRBJ2-3,once
TGTGCCAGCAGCCTATTTAGACCCTCCTACAATGAGCAGTTCTTC,CASSLFRPSYNEQFF,TRBV6-2/TRBV6-3,.,TRBJ2-1,.
TGTGCCACCGAAGCCGGTGGAGGTCAGCCCCAGCATTTT,CATEAGGGQPQHF,TRBV12-3/TRBV12-4,.,TRBJ1-5,many
TGTGCCATCGCGCCGGACAGGACCTGGGACGAGCAGTACTTC,CAIAPDRTWDEQYF,TRBV7-8,TRBD1,TRBJ2-7,many
TGTGCCAGTAGTCCCTCACGCACCGGGGAGCTGTTTTTT,CASSPSRTGELFF,TRBV19,.,TRBJ2-2,few
TGTGCCAGCAGCCGCCCCGGGACAGGGGTAATCAGGGAGCTGTTTTTT,CASSRPGTGVIRELFF,TRBV11-2,TRBD1,TRBJ2-2,.
TGTGCCAGCAGTCAAGGGGGGTCAGATACGCAGTATTTT,CASSQGGSDTQYF,TRBV11-3,.,TRBJ2-3,.
TGTGCCAGCAGTGAGGGACATCTGAACACTGAAGCTTTCTTT,CASSEGHLNTEAFF,TRBV25-1,.,TRBJ1-1,.
TGCAGTGCTAGAGATCTGGTTATGGACCGACAGTTCTTC,CSARDLVMDRQFF,TRBV20-1,.,TRBJ2-1,.
TGTGCCAGTAGTATAAGGGAGGCCGGGGAGCTGTTTTTT,CASSIREAGELFF,TRBV19,.,TRBJ2-2,once
TGTGCCAGCAGCTTGTTCGGGGGAGGAGAGACCCAGTACTTC,CASSLFGGGETQYF,TRBV7-4,.,TRBJ2-5,.
TGTGCCAGCAGCTTAGGTAGCTTGGGCGAGCAGTACTTC,CASSLGSLGEQYF,TRBV7-8,.,TRBJ2-7,few
TGTGCCAGCAGTTTAGTATCGGGCTACAATGAGCAGTTCTTC,CASSLVSGYNEQFF,TRBV12-3/TRBV12-4,.,TRBJ2-1,few
TGTGCCAGCAGCTTATCGAACTCCCCCTACGAGCAGTACTTC,CASSLSNSPYEQYF,TRBV7-2,.,TRBJ2-7,few
TGTGCCAGCAGTTACCGGGCTAGCGGGAGTTCAGAGACCCAGTACTTC,CASSYRASGSSETQYF,TRBV6-2/TRBV6-3,TRBD2,TRBJ2-5,.
TGTGCCAGCAGCCTAGGGGGGGGGACCCACAATGAGCAGTTCTTC,CASSLGGGTHNEQFF,TRBV7-4,.,TRBJ2-1,once
TGTGCCAGCAGCTTAGGGCAGGGGGGAAGGAAACTGTTTTTT,CASSLGQGGRKLFF,TRBV7-2,TRBD1,TRBJ1-4,many
TGCGCCAGCAGCCGTGGAGAGGAGTCGACCGAGCAGTACTTC,CASSRGEESTEQYF,TRBV5-1,.,TRBJ2-7,few
TGTGCCAGCAGTTTCACGGGGGAGCAGTACTTC,CASSFTGEQYF,TRBV12-3/TRBV12-4,.,TRBJ2-7,.
TGTGCTAGTGGTTTTTCGGAGCAGTACTTC,CASGFSEQYF,TRBV12-5,.,TRBJ2-7,few
TGTGCCAGCAGTCCAGGGACATCTGACTCCTATAATTCACCCCTCCACTTT,CASSPGTSDSYNSPLHF,TRBV28,.,TRBJ1-6,few
TGTGCCAGAGCGGTTGCAACTAATGAAAAACTGTTTTTT,CARAVATNEKLFF,TRBV2,.,TRBJ1-4,.
TGTGCCAGCAGGGGACAGGGCTACACCGGGGAGCTGTTTTTT,CASRGQGYTGELFF,TRBV7-2,TRBD1,TRBJ2-2,few
TGCAGTGCTAGAGATACCCTTGACAGGGGGCATCAGCCCCAGCATTTT,CSARDTLDRGHQPQHF,TRBV20-1,TRBD1,TRBJ1-5,.